This T cell receptor beta chain stems from a study of blood T cell repertoires in COVID-19. Across the study: Whether acute or convalescent, the COVID-19 samples came from the United States, Italy and Spain. The cDNA or gDNA used as material had been derived from T cells, B-cell-depleted T cells, or PBMCs.

In the original workflow: Estimated nucleated cell counts came from reference gene primer amplification. Using immunoSEQ multiplex PCR, the repertoire was profiled, and TCRdb retains in-frame clones only, with some absent. For V, J and clone size, that table is used; D and trimming come from the DNA. The table shows about 20,000 clones, with 89% occurring only once. V lost 4 bases, J lost 6 bases, and 20 bases lay in between. Germline V lookup: CDR1 SGHNT, CDR2 YYREEE (reference sequence). The CDR3 has 16 amino acids. The TCR was taken from a human donor in a cohort sampled during active COVID-19. The V gene is TRBV5-4, the J gene TRBJ2-1, with D perhaps matching TRBD2 (6 bases). Material: peripheral blood. CDR3 in amino acids: CASSLGLPVGGNEQFF. CDR3 nucleotide sequence: TGTGCCAGCAGCCTGGGACTGCCGGTTGGAGGCAATGAGCAGTTCTTC.